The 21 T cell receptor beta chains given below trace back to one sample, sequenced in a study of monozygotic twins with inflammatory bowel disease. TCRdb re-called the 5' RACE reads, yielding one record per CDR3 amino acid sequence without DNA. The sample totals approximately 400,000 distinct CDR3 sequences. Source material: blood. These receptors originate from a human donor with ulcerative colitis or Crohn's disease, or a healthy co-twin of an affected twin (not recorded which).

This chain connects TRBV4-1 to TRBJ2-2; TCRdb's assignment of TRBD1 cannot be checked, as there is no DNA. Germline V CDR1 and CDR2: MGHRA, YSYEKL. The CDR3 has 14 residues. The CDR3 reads CASSQDRAGGELFF.

CDR3 loop: CASSDLVPGQIVYEQYF. This chain joins TRBV10-2 and TRBJ2-7; TCRdb's D call of TRBD1 is untestable without DNA. The CDR3 runs 17 residues. CDR1 is WSHSY and CDR2 is SAAADI in the germline V gene.

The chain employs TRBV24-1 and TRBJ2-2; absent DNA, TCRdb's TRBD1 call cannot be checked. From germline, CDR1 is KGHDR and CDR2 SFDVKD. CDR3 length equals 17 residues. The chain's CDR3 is CATGPGGAGSNTGELFF.

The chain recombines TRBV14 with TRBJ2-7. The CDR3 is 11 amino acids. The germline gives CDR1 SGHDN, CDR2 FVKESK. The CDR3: CASSQGSRQYF.

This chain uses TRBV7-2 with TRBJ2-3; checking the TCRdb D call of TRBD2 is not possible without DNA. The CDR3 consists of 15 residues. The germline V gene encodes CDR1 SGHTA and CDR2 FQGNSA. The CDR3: CASSFSREEGDTQYF. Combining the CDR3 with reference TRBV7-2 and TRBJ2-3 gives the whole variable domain GAGVSQSPSNKVTEKGKDVELRCDPISGHTALYWYRQSLGQGLEFLIYFQGNSAPDKSGLPSDRFSAERTGGSVSTLTIQRTQQEDSAVYLCASSFSREEGDTQYFGPGTRLTVL.

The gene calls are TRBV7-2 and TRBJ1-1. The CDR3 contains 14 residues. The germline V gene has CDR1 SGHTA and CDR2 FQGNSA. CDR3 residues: CASSLAERYTEAFF.

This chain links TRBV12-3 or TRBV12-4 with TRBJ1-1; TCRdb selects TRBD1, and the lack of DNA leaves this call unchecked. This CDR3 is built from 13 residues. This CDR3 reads CASSWWGGTEAFF.

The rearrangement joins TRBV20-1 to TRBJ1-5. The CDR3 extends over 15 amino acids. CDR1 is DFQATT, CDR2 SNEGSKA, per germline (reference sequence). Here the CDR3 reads CSASPSRYSNQPQHF.

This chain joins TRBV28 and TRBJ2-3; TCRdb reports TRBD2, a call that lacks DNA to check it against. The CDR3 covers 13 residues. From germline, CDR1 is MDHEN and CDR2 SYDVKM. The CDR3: CASGPRSTDTQYF.

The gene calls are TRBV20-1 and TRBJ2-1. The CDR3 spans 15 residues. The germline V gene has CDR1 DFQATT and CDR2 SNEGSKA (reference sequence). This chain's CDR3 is CSARGGTDPYNEQFF.

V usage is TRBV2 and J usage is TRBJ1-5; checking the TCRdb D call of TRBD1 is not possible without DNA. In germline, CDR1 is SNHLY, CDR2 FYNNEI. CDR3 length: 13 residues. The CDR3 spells CASSVGLNQPQHF.

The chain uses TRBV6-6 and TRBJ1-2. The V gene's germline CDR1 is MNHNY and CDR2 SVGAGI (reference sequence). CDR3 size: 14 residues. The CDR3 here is CASSYSGSAYGYTF.

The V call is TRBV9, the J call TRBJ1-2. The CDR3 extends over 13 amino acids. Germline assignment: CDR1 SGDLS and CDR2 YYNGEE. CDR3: CASSGGTSYGYTF.

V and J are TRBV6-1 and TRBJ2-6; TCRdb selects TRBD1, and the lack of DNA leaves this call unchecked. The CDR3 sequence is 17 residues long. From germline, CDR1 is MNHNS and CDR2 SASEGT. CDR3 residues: CASSGQVGVGGANVLTF.

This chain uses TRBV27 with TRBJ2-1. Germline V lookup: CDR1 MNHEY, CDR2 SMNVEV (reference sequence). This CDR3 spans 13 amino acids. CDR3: CASSLEVRLEQFF.

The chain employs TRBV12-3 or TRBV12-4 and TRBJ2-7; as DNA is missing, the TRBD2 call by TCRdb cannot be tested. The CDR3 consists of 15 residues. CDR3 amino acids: CASSPPGTLYTEQYF.

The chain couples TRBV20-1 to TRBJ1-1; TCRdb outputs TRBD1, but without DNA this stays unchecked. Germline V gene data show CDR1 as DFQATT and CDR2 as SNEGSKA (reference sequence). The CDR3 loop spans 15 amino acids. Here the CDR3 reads CSASKIGRTDTEAFF.

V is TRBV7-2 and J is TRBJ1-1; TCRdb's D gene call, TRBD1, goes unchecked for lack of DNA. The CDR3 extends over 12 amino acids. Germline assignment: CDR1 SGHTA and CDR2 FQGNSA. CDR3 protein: CASSSNRIEAFF.

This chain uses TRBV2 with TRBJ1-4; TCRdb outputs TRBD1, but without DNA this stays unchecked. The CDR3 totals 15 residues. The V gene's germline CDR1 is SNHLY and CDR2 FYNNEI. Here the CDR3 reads CASSEAGGRREKLFF. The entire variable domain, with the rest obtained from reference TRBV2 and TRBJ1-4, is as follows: EPEVTQTPSHQVTQMGQEVILRCVPISNHLYFYWYRQILGQKVEFLVSFYNNEISEKSEIFDDQFSVERPDGSNFTLKIRSTKLEDSAMYFCASSEAGGRREKLFFGSGTQLSVL.

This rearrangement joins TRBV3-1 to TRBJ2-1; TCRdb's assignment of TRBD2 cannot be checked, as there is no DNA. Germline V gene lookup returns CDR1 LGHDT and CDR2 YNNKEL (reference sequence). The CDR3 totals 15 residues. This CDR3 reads CASSETSGRANEQFF.

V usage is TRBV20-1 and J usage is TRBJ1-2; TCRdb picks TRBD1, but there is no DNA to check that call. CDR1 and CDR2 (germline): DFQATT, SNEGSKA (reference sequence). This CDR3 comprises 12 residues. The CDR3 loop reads CSAGQGNYGYTF.